This entry describes one T cell receptor beta chain. This clone was found a few times. Its antigen remains unidentified. Base qualities were left out, and no much larger clone turns up one base away. This specimen comes from a study of blood T cell repertoires in COVID-19 (dated by TCRdb to between 2020 and 2021). With respect to the entire study: Samples covering the acute and convalescent phases of COVID-19 were provided by collaborators in the United States, Italy and Spain. The repertoires were released in a freely available public database intended as a resource for research on the immune response to SARS-CoV-2. Where available, HLA class I and class II types were obtained from metadata supplied by the sample provider rather than from assay-based typing. The samples were drawn from the first 160 participants of the ongoing ImmuneRACE study and from 1,254 subjects provided by 6 global collaborators. Nearly every sample came with metadata listing a de-identified subject ID, COVID-19 status, age in years and sex. Deeply sampled blood TCRbeta repertoires from subjects exposed to, actively infected with, or recovered from COVID-19 were included in the dataset. The prospective study material was composed of cDNA or gDNA derived from T cells, B-cell-depleted T cells, or PBMCs. What the study reported, not specific to this receptor: The quantity of clinical and demographic metadata differed by source and by participant and was supplied without curation.

TCRbeta CDR3 regions were amplified from genomic DNA by means of the immunoSEQ Assay, a bias-controlled multiplex PCR. In the paper's pipeline: The number of nucleated cells in each sample was estimated from the amplification of reference gene primers within the assay. To quantify the absolute abundance of each unique TCRbeta CDR3 rearrangement, sequence reads were collapsed and filtered. For each sample, productive Simpson clonality was calculated by taking the square root of Simpson's diversity index across productive rearrangements. Sourced from immuneACCESS, this table was stored by TCRdb with only in-frame sequences that have V and J called. A share of the clones is absent; for the studies checked, an unresolved V gene accounts for under half, and the remainder has no known explanation. The V and J calls and clone size were taken over from that table, and D and trimming were inferred from the DNA. This sample comprises about 58,000 clones, 85% to 90% of them detected only once. The ten largest clonotypes hold less than 15% of the sample.

The cysteine opens and the phenylalanine closes a CDR3 of 13 amino acids. Only the CDR3 part of the read is kept: 39 bases, read in frame from the first base. After removal of 1 base from V and 11 bases from J, the junction retains 3 bases not matched to a gene. For CDR1 and CDR2, the germline V gene lists MGHRA and YSYEKL. Collaborating institutions collected whole blood in K2EDTA tubes following their own protocols. Collaborator samples were shipped for TCRbeta analysis as frozen whole blood, isolated PBMCs, or DNA extracted from either sample type. The chain is made from TRBV4-1 and TRBJ1-3; 9 middle bases align to TRBD1. Sequenced: peripheral blood. The origin of this receptor is a man between 60 and 70 years old with active COVID-19. The CDR3 region reads CASSQGQGVPIYF. DNA sequence: TGCGCCAGCAGCCAAGGACAGGGGGTTCCCATATATTTT.